This T cell receptor beta chain was documented in a study of T cells in Graves' hyperthyroidism and ophthalmopathy. Whole-study context: Peripheral blood was collected at initial diagnosis, before any treatment.

This clonotype has only a few counts. Its specificity is not known. The junction and the germline gene differ at one end; a read error may be behind it. Study-level findings and limits: With a median lead of roughly 6.8 months before onset, the model predicted ophthalmopathy. In simple terms, a model built on 13 V-J features told ophthalmopathy apart from stable hyperthyroidism.

The CDR3 loop spans 21 amino acids. Germline V gene lookup returns CDR1 LGHNT and CDR2 FRNRAP. Using RNA transcripts as the source, TCR beta CDR3 regions were amplified. The HTBI primer set drove a first-round RT-PCR of the TCR CDR3. One entry per CDR3 protein, called by TCRdb with MiXCR from the multiplex PCR reads. The data hold 550,000 to 850,000 distinct CDR3 sequences, with 15% to 20% observed a single time. Diagnosis of hyperthyroidism was new in patients aged 18 to 65, and its duration was under 2 months. The rearrangement links TRBV12-5 to TRBJ2-7; 14 nucleotides align to TRBD2. The sample was blood. The sequence came from a woman between 50 and 59 years old with Graves' hyperthyroidism that later progressed to Graves' ophthalmopathy. The DNA for the CDR3 is TGTGCTGGTGGTTTGTCCTCGGGCGGACTAGCGGGGGGAAACAAGATCTACGAGCAGTACTTC. Amino acids: CAGGLSSGGLAGGNKIYEQYF. Full variable domain (rest looked up from reference TRBV12-5 and TRBJ2-7): DARVTQTPRHKVTEMGQEVTMRCQPILGHNTVFWYRQTMMQGLELLAYFRNRAPLDDSGMPKDRFSAEMPDATLATLKIQPSEPRDSAVYFCAGGLSSGGLAGGNKIYEQYFGPGTRLTVT.